The entry that follows covers one T cell receptor beta chain sequence. Its target is not known. The sample originates from a study of T cells and copy number aberrations in small-cell lung cancer. Germline V gives CDR1 SGHRS, CDR2 YFSETQ. V was shortened by 4 bases and J by 5 bases, with 15 bases between the two germline ends. This CDR3 comprises 14 residues. Overall study results and limits: Tumors showed lower T-cell density, richness and clonality than adjacent lung, though density did not differ significantly.

The table came from immunoSEQ multiplex PCR; TCRdb's copy has only in-frame clones and leaves some out. The data contain 9,400 or so clones, roughly 79% of them singletons. The genes are TRBV5-1 and TRBJ1-1; D may be TRBD1 (6 bases). Input material: normal tissue next to the tumor. This TCR was sampled from a man between 60 and 75 years old with small cell lung cancer. The CDR3 nucleotides read TGCGCCAGCAGCGGGACACCGGGAGGTACTGAAGCTTTCTTT. It encodes CASSGTPGGTEAFF.